The 29 T cell receptor beta chains below come from one sample, sequenced in a study of shared clonotypes between healthy human individuals. TCRdb keeps only in-frame clones here, not all; method: immunoSEQ multiplex PCR. The sample includes some 2.1 million clones, approximately 95% seen only once; the top ten take 0.1% to 0.15%. Source material: naive CD4+ T cells sorted from blood. The subset denotes: CD45RA+ positively selected. These receptors were taken from a man younger than 30 in good health.

As to this clone: Distinct nucleotide sequences in the sample also encode this CDR3. V gene TRBV7-9 combines with J gene TRBJ2-3, with D tentatively TRBD2 (6 bases). V was shortened by 6 bases and J by 0 bases, with 7 bases between the two germline ends. The CDR3 length is 13 residues. CDR1 SEHNR and CDR2 FQNEAQ come from the germline V gene (reference sequence). The CDR3 sequence is CASRRGSTDTQYF. The CDR3 coding sequence is TGTGCCAGCAGACGGGGGAGCACAGATACGCAGTATTTT.

This clone was seen a handful of times. This chain uses TRBV19 with TRBJ1-4; D is unclear. This CDR3 is built from 10 residues. Trimming stripped 6 bases from V and 5 bases from J, with 1 base between. CDR1 and CDR2 (germline): LNHDA, SQIVND (reference sequence). The CDR3 reads CASRNEKLFF. DNA for the CDR3: TGTGCCAGTAGGAATGAAAAACTGTTTTTT.

The chain couples TRBV6-8 to TRBJ1-5, with D uncertain. Between the trimmed V and J ends, which lost 10 bases and 1 base, there was a span of 29 bases. The CDR3 has 19 residues. Germline values: CDR1 MNHGY, CDR2 SAAAGT. The chain's CDR3 is CATHGPPSGTLGSNQPQHF. The CDR3 DNA reads as TGTGCCACCCATGGTCCGCCCTCTGGAACCCTGGGGAGCAATCAGCCCCAGCATTTT.

The V call is TRBV18, the J call TRBJ2-5; TRBD2 matches 10 bases. V shed 2 bases and J 4 bases; nucleotides not matched to a gene: 10. The CDR3 runs 17 residues. CDR1 and CDR2 from the germline V gene are KGHSH and LQKENI. The CDR3 here is CASSPIPASGGAETQYF. The DNA for the CDR3 is TGTGCCAGCTCACCAATCCCGGCGAGCGGGGGGGCAGAGACCCAGTACTTC.

This clone appeared a single time. This chain joins TRBV6-5 and TRBJ1-6, with 10 bases aligning to TRBD1. Per the germline V gene, CDR1 is MNHEY and CDR2 is SVGAGI. V dropped 7 bases and J dropped 7; count of bases not matched to a gene: 4. This CDR3 region has 14 residues. The CDR3 is CASTLDRGNSPLHF. The CDR3 region has the DNA TGTGCCAGCACCCTGGACAGGGGGAATTCACCCCTCCACTTT.

The chain's CDR3 is CASSYDVARNTEAFF. CDR3 bases: TGTGCCAGCAGTTACGACGTGGCTCGGAACACTGAAGCTTTCTTT. The chain employs TRBV6-5 and TRBJ1-1; no clear D gene. The CDR3 length is 15 residues. The V end was cut by 2 bases, the J end by 1 base, with 11 bases between. Germline V gene lookup returns CDR1 MNHEY and CDR2 SVGAGI.

The genes are TRBV28 and TRBJ2-1; D assignment may be TRBD1 or TRBD2 (5 bases each). Per germline, CDR1 MDHEN and CDR2 SYDVKM. This CDR3 has 15 residues. Trimming stripped 8 bases from V and 4 bases from J, with 18 bases between. The CDR3 reads CASYRRDAGYNEQFF. CDR3 DNA sequence: TGTGCCAGCTACCGCCGGGACGCAGGATACAATGAGCAGTTCTTC. The whole variable domain, remainder taken from reference TRBV28 and TRBJ2-1, is DVKVTQSSRYLVKRTGEKVFLECVQDMDHENMFWYRQDPGLGLRLIYFSYDVKMKEKGDIPEGYSVSREKKERFSLILESASTNQTSMYLCASYRRDAGYNEQFFGPGTRLTVL.

This rearrangement joins TRBV30 to TRBJ1-1; no reliable D call. This CDR3 is built from 12 residues. The V gene's germline CDR1 is GTSNPN and CDR2 SVGIG (reference sequence). V lost 4 bases and J lost 3, with 9 bases in between. CDR3 amino acids: CAWIRMDTEAFF. CDR3 bases: TGTGCCTGGATTCGAATGGACACTGAAGCTTTCTTT.

DNA for the CDR3: TGTGCCAGCTCACTGGCGGGATCCTACACAGATACGCAGTATTTT. Translation gives CASSLAGSYTDTQYF. This chain connects TRBV18 to TRBJ2-3, with D possibly being TRBD2 (6 bases). The CDR3 loop spans 15 amino acids. Germline CDR1 reads KGHSH; CDR2 reads LQKENI. The V end lost 4 bases, the J end lost 2 bases, and 13 bases lay between the germline ends.

This sequence joins TRBV5-1 and TRBJ1-4; maybe TRBD1 (5 bases). The CDR3 loop spans 17 amino acids. V was cut by 2 bases and J by 3 bases, with 17 bases left in between. The germline gives CDR1 SGHRS, CDR2 YFSETQ. The CDR3 protein is CASSFKEPGRSNEKLFF. CDR3 coding DNA: TGCGCCAGCAGCTTTAAGGAACCGGGACGGTCTAATGAAAAACTGTTTTTT.

This rearrangement joins TRBV7-9 to TRBJ1-1; D is ambiguous. The CDR3 is made up of 14 amino acids. Trimming took off 2 bases at V and 1 base at J, with 8 bases between the two ends. Germline lookup yields CDR1 SEHNR and CDR2 FQNEAQ (reference sequence). This chain's CDR3 is CASSLTSKNTEAFF. The CDR3 DNA sequence: TGTGCCAGCAGCTTAACGTCGAAGAACACTGAAGCTTTCTTT.

V gene TRBV27 combines with J gene TRBJ2-7; D not resolved. V lost 9 bases and J lost 3, with 21 bases in between. Per germline, CDR1 MNHEY and CDR2 SMNVEV (reference sequence). This CDR3 is 15 amino acids long. CDR3 nucleotides: TGTGCCAGGAGGACGACGCGGCTAGGTCGCTACGAGCAGTACTTC. Protein product: CARRTTRLGRYEQYF.

This CDR3 is CASTPRLSEGNEQFF. CDR3 DNA sequence: TGTGCCAGCACCCCCCGGCTATCCGAAGGCAATGAGCAGTTCTTC. The chain uses TRBV7-2 and TRBJ2-1; D is undetermined. V was cut by 7 bases and J by 6 bases, with 19 bases left in between. The germline V gene has CDR1 SGHTA and CDR2 FQGNSA. This CDR3 is 15 amino acids long.

This chain joins TRBV5-1 and TRBJ1-5, with D unresolved. This CDR3 is 12 amino acids long. Between the trimmed V and J ends, which lost 1 base and 15 bases, there was a span of 14 bases. Germline V gene data show CDR1 as SGHRS and CDR2 as YFSETQ. CDR3 protein: CASSLSVRGRHF. CDR3 in DNA: TGCGCCAGCAGCTTGTCGGTACGGGGTCGGCATTTT.

The chain employs TRBV5-1 and TRBJ1-1; D gene unclear. Germline values: CDR1 SGHRS, CDR2 YFSETQ. The CDR3 length is 14 residues. V was cut by 4 bases and J by 2 bases, with 12 bases left in between. CDR3 coding DNA: TGCGCCAGCAGCACCGCCGGGGTAAACACTGAAGCTTTCTTT. Protein: CASSTAGVNTEAFF.

This clone was recorded only once. The V and J genes are TRBV6-5 and TRBJ1-1; D gene uncertain. The CDR3 has 15 amino acids. Trimming removed 8 bases at V and 6 bases at J, with 22 bases between. Germline CDR1 reads MNHEY; CDR2 reads SVGAGI. CDR3 DNA: TGTGCCAGCGGTCCCGCGGCAACCAGTGGAGCTGAAGCTTTCTTT. Protein: CASGPAATSGAEAFF.

The gene calls are TRBV11-3 and TRBJ2-2; no clear D. The germline CDR1 and CDR2 sequences are SGHNT and YENEEA. The CDR3 is made up of 13 amino acids. V shed 2 bases and J shed 8 bases, with 9 bases lying between them. The CDR3 DNA is TGTGCCAGCAGCTTAAAGGGCCCGGGGGAGCTGTTTTTT. Translated: CASSLKGPGELFF.

The V call is TRBV9, the J call TRBJ2-5; a weak D match, TRBD1 (6 bases). V was pared by 0 bases and J by 4 bases, with 13 bases between. Looked up from germline, CDR1 is SGDLS and CDR2 is YYNGEE. This CDR3 is built from 15 residues. This chain's CDR3 is CASSVVGDRRETQYF. The DNA for the CDR3 is TGTGCCAGCAGCGTAGTGGGCGACAGGAGAGAGACCCAGTACTTC.

The V gene is TRBV5-4, the J gene TRBJ2-5; 12 bases match TRBD2. This CDR3 comprises 16 residues. Per the germline V gene, CDR1 is SGHNT and CDR2 is YYREEE (reference sequence). The V and J ends lost 2 bases and 5 bases, in that order; junction bases with no gene match: 7. The CDR3 nucleotides read TGTGCCAGCAGCTTTTTAGGAACTAGCGGGAGGGAGACCCAGTACTTC. Translating gives CASSFLGTSGRETQYF.

The V gene is TRBV6-6, the J gene TRBJ1-2, with TRBD1 matching 10 bases. The germline V gene has CDR1 MNHNY and CDR2 SVGAGI (reference sequence). This CDR3 comprises 13 residues. The J segment lost 6 bases and the V segment lost 7 bases, leaving 5 bases of the junction unmatched. CDR3 coding DNA: TGTGCCAGCAACCTGGACAGGGGGGATGGCTACACCTTC. This encodes CASNLDRGDGYTF.

The rearrangement uses TRBV10-3 and TRBJ1-2; no definite D call. This CDR3 is built from 13 residues. The ends were cut back, 3 bases at V and 2 bases at J, with 7 bases in the middle. Per germline, CDR1 ENHRY and CDR2 SYGVKD. The CDR3: CAISDIRNYGYTF. The CDR3 DNA is TGTGCCATCAGTGATATACGAAACTATGGCTACACCTTC.

The chain couples TRBV25-1 to TRBJ2-7; 7 positions match TRBD2. From germline, CDR1 is MGHDK and CDR2 SYGVNS. This CDR3 region has 14 residues. V shed 6 bases, J shed 7 bases, and the junction held 12 bases outside the gene matches. CDR3 amino acids: CASRSTSASEEQYF. The CDR3 nucleotides read TGTGCCAGCAGGAGCACTAGCGCCTCTGAGGAGCAGTACTTC.

The V gene is TRBV7-2, the J gene TRBJ2-2, with 9 bases matching TRBD1. This CDR3 is built from 14 residues. V shed 5 bases and J 5 bases; nucleotides not matched to a gene: 3. The germline V gene has CDR1 SGHTA and CDR2 FQGNSA. The CDR3 reads CASSRDRETGELFF. The CDR3 DNA sequence: TGTGCCAGCAGCCGGGACAGGGAGACCGGGGAGCTGTTTTTT.

About this clone itself: In the same sample, other DNA sequences code for this CDR3. The CDR3, as DNA: TGTGCCAGCAGCCTCGGGACTCAAGAGACCCAGTACTTC. It translates to CASSLGTQETQYF. The chain carries TRBV7-2 and TRBJ2-5, with D perhaps matching TRBD2 (6 bases). CDR1 is SGHTA, CDR2 FQGNSA, per germline. Trimming stripped 5 bases from V and 2 bases from J, with 9 bases between. The CDR3 is 13 residues long. The whole variable domain, filled in from reference TRBV7-2 and TRBJ2-5, reads GAGVSQSPSNKVTEKGKDVELRCDPISGHTALYWYRQSLGQGLEFLIYFQGNSAPDKSGLPSDRFSAERTGGSVSTLTIQRTQQEDSAVYLCASSLGTQETQYFGPGTRLLVL.

CDR3 in DNA: TGTGCCAGCAAACCCGGGACAGCAACAGAAGCTTTCTTT. Translated: CASKPGTATEAFF. The genes are TRBV7-6 and TRBJ1-1; 7 bases are a match to TRBD1. This CDR3 spans 13 amino acids. J lost 8 bases, V lost 7 bases, and 10 bases had no gene match. The germline V gene encodes CDR1 SGHVS and CDR2 FNYEAQ.

This chain joins TRBV27 and TRBJ2-3; 11 positions agree with TRBD2. Germline V gene lookup returns CDR1 MNHEY and CDR2 SMNVEV (reference sequence). Losses at the gene ends were 1 base for V and 3 bases for J; bases not matched to a gene: 18. This CDR3 is built from 21 residues. Here the CDR3 reads CASSLFGLAGSIGGPTDTQYF. The DNA of the CDR3 is TGTGCCAGCAGTTTATTTGGACTAGCGGGCTCCATCGGGGGCCCAACAGATACGCAGTATTTT.

V is TRBV7-2 and J is TRBJ2-7; tentative D call: TRBD2 (6 bases). This CDR3 contains 14 residues. Germline values: CDR1 SGHTA, CDR2 FQGNSA. V gave up 5 bases and J gave up 2 bases, with 13 bases separating them. The DNA of the CDR3 is TGTGCCAGCAGCCTTGGTTGGGGGGCCTACGAGCAGTACTTC. Translating gives CASSLGWGAYEQYF.

The chain uses TRBV10-3 and TRBJ2-3; D is undetermined. V lost 0 bases to trimming and J lost 4 bases, with 14 bases between them. This CDR3 spans 16 amino acids. Germline V gives CDR1 ENHRY, CDR2 SYGVKD. The CDR3 here is CAISESGSINADTQYF. The CDR3 coding sequence is TGTGCCATCAGTGAGTCTGGCTCCATTAATGCAGATACGCAGTATTTT.

The chain uses TRBV15 and TRBJ1-1; possibly TRBD1 for D (5 bases). CDR1 is LNHNV and CDR2 is YYDKDF in the germline V gene (reference sequence). V was cut by 0 bases and J by 6 bases, with 11 bases left in between. The CDR3 consists of 14 residues. As DNA, the CDR3 is TGTGCCACCAGCAGAGAGGGGGAATCGGCTGAAGCTTTCTTT. The encoded protein is CATSREGESAEAFF.